This T cell receptor (beta chain) derives from a study of T cell responses to AZD1222 COVID-19 vaccine. Trimming pared 2 bases from V and 2 bases from J, leaving 8 bases between. The CDR3 covers 14 residues. The germline V gene encodes CDR1 SGHTA and CDR2 FQGNSA. Data came from immunoSEQ multiplex PCR; TCRdb stores just in-frame clones and leaves some out. The sample has over 15,000 clones, more than 80% seen once. This specimen consisted of peripheral blood, obtained 28 days after the second AZD1222 dose. V and J are TRBV7-2 and TRBJ2-3, with unresolved D. This TCR came from an adult who received the AZD1222 COVID-19 vaccine. CDR3 loop: CASSLMRTTDTQYF. The DNA of the CDR3 is TGTGCCAGCAGCTTAATGCGGACCACAGATACGCAGTATTTT.